This T cell receptor beta chain was obtained from a study of cytomegalovirus exposure and HLA in healthy donors. Study results and limitations: Researchers reported that a few CMV-associated chains were confirmed in vitro as CMV antigen-specific.

The ends were cut back, 0 bases at V and 7 bases at J, with 3 bases in the middle. Germline values: CDR1 LNHDA, CDR2 SQIVND (reference sequence). This CDR3 is built from 11 residues. The donors were healthy bone marrow donors. Primers: 60 Vbeta forward and 13 Jbeta reverse. The table came from immunoSEQ multiplex PCR; TCRdb's copy has only in-frame clones and leaves some out. The sample lists about 160,000 clones, about 75% occurring once. As regards this clone: Its matching antigen is unknown.

Sequences were obtained from PBMCs. The V and J genes are TRBV19 and TRBJ1-1; D not resolved. The TCR sequence derives from a female donor in good health and CMV-seronegative. The CDR3 sequence is CASSIDNEAFF. In DNA, the CDR3 is TGTGCCAGTAGTATAGATAATGAAGCTTTCTTT.